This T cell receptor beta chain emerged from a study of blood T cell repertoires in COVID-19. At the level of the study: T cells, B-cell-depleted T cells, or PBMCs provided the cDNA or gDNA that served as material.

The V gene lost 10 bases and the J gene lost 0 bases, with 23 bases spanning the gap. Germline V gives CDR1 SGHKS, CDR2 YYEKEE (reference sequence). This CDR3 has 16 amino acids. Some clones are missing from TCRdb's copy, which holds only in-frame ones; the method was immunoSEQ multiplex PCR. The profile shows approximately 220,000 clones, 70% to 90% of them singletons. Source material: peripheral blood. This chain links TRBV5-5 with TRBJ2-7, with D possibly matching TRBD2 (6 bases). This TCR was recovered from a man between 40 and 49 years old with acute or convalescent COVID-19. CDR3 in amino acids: CAEEGSAGTDSYEQYF. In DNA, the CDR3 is TGTGCCGAGGAGGGGAGCGCCGGGACTGACTCCTACGAGCAGTACTTC.